This TCR beta chain was sequenced in a study of blood T cell repertoires in COVID-19. Per the germline V gene, CDR1 is SGHAT and CDR2 is FQNNGV. V trimming: 5 bases; J trimming: 0 bases; junction bases outside the gene matches: 9. The CDR3 loop spans 17 amino acids. This table comes from immunoSEQ multiplex PCR, and its TCRdb copy is limited to in-frame clones, with some not included. This sample has 90,000 or so clones; 75% to 90% occur once, and the top ten carry about 5%. The receptor's source is a man aged 60-69 years with COVID-19, enrolled during active disease. The V call is TRBV11-2, the J call TRBJ2-1, with 8 positions matching TRBD2. Sequencing was performed on peripheral blood. The CDR3, as DNA: TGTGCCAGCAGCCCGGGGGGGGGCCGGAGCTCCTACAATGAGCAGTTCTTC. Translating it yields CASSPGGGRSSYNEQFF.